One and the same sample provided the 18 T cell receptor beta chains below, sequenced in a study of T cell responses to AZD1222 COVID-19 vaccine. Here immunoSEQ multiplex PCR was the method, and the copy in TCRdb shows in-frame clones only, minus some. The table records about 90,000 clones, under 95% of them present only once. The specimen was peripheral blood, collected on day 0 of MenACWY control vaccination. These receptors all stem from an adult in good health.

The chain has TRBV6-6 and TRBJ1-1; 8 bases align to TRBD1. This CDR3 has 15 amino acids. Trimming cost V 6 bases and J 5 bases; bases outside gene matches: 11. CDR1 and CDR2 (germline): MNHNY, SVGAGI (reference sequence). The CDR3 loop reads CASSPGQGPRTEAFF. The CDR3 DNA reads TGTGCCAGCAGCCCAGGACAGGGCCCGAGAACTGAAGCTTTCTTT.

This sequence joins TRBV6-4 and TRBJ1-5, with D hard to call. Per germline, CDR1 MRHNA and CDR2 SNTAGT. The CDR3 sequence is 14 residues long. Trimming pared 6 bases from V and 2 bases from J, leaving 11 bases between. Here the CDR3 reads CASSQLGGNQPQHF. CDR3 nucleotides: TGTGCCAGCAGCCAGCTTGGGGGCAATCAGCCCCAGCATTTT.

The chain combines TRBV6-5 with TRBJ1-1, with unresolved D. Trimming pared 4 bases from V and 2 bases from J, leaving 8 bases between. The CDR3 runs 13 residues. Germline assignment: CDR1 MNHEY and CDR2 SVGAGI. Written as DNA, the CDR3 is TGTGCCAGCAGTTCGTTGCAAAACACTGAAGCTTTCTTT. Protein sequence: CASSSLQNTEAFF.

Concerning this clone: Other nucleotide sequences in the sample specify the same CDR3. The J gene is TRBJ1-5, the V gene TRBV10-2; D not certain. This CDR3 has 13 amino acids. Germline V gene sequence: CDR1 WSHSY, CDR2 SAAADI. Trimming removed 3 bases at V and 2 bases at J, with 5 bases between. CDR3 sequence reads: CASSDGGNQPQHF. The CDR3 nucleotides are TGCGCCAGCAGTGATGGTGGCAATCAGCCCCAGCATTTT.

V is TRBV7-2 and J is TRBJ2-7; D remains ambiguous. V lost 2 bases and J lost 2, with 7 bases in between. In germline, CDR1 is SGHTA, CDR2 FQGNSA. This CDR3 region has 13 residues. This chain's CDR3 is CASSLYSTYEQYF. For the CDR3, the DNA is TGTGCCAGCAGCTTATACAGTACCTACGAGCAGTACTTC.

V usage is TRBV24-1 and J usage is TRBJ2-2; the match to TRBD2 covers 8 bases. Trimming took 5 bases from V and 7 from J; bases not matched to a gene: 2. The CDR3 sequence is 13 residues long. Per the germline V gene, CDR1 is KGHDR and CDR2 is SFDVKD. CDR3: CATSARGGGELFF. CDR3 DNA: TGTGCCACCAGTGCCCGGGGGGGCGGGGAGCTGTTTTTT.

This clone appeared a single time. For the CDR3, the DNA is TGTGCCAGCAGCACAGGGACAGCAACTAATGAAAAACTGTTTTTT. Translation gives CASSTGTATNEKLFF. J is TRBJ1-4 and V is TRBV7-9; the match to TRBD1 covers 7 bases. This CDR3 spans 15 amino acids. Germline CDR1 SEHNR, CDR2 FQNEAQ (reference sequence). V lost 5 bases, J lost 0 bases, and 3 bases stayed unmatched.

The chain employs TRBV6-1 and TRBJ1-4, with D unresolved. Trimming took 6 bases from V and 0 from J, leaving 8 bases between them. The CDR3 is 14 amino acids. Germline lookup yields CDR1 MNHNS and CDR2 SASEGT. CDR3 residues: CASRPTATNEKLFF. In nucleotides, the CDR3 is TGTGCCAGCAGACCGACCGCAACTAATGAAAAACTGTTTTTT.

This chain uses TRBV19 with TRBJ1-5, with 8 bases matching TRBD1. The CDR3 is made up of 16 amino acids. V lost 6 bases and J lost 6; bases outside the gene matches: 13. Per the germline V gene, CDR1 is LNHDA and CDR2 is SQIVND (reference sequence). CDR3 in DNA: TGTGCCAGTAGCCGCCCGGGGCAGGGGGCAGGTCAGCCCCAGCATTTT. Protein: CASSRPGQGAGQPQHF.

The chain carries TRBV10-1 and TRBJ1-2; no firm D call. Trimming shortened V by 8 bases and J by 7 bases, and 20 bases separated the two germline ends. This CDR3 spans 14 amino acids. Germline V lookup: CDR1 WNHNN, CDR2 SYGVQD (reference sequence). The CDR3 region is CASPPGIPLGGYTF. The CDR3 DNA sequence: TGCGCCAGCCCCCCTGGGATCCCCCTAGGTGGCTACACCTTC.

The genes are TRBV6-5 and TRBJ1-5; D is unresolved. CDR3 length: 13 amino acids. CDR1 is MNHEY, CDR2 SVGAGI, per germline. Between the trimmed V and J ends, which lost 6 bases and 3 bases, there was a span of 9 bases. The DNA of the CDR3 is TGTGCCAGCAGAAGCACCCTCAATCAGCCCCAGCATTTT. Its translation is CASRSTLNQPQHF.

This clone was seen once. The CDR3 sequence: CASSLTKANEQFF. The CDR3 DNA reads TGTGCCAGCAGCCTGACTAAGGCCAATGAGCAGTTCTTC. This rearrangement joins TRBV28 to TRBJ2-1, with a weak D call TRBD2 (5 bases). The V gene's germline CDR1 is MDHEN and CDR2 SYDVKM. V was clipped by 6 bases and J by 6 bases, with 12 bases between them. The CDR3 sequence is 13 residues long. The full variable domain, in which reference TRBV28 and TRBJ2-1 provide the parts outside the CDR3, is DVKVTQSSRYLVKRTGEKVFLECVQDMDHENMFWYRQDPGLGLRLIYFSYDVKMKEKGDIPEGYSVSREKKERFSLILESASTNQTSMYLCASSLTKANEQFFGPGTRLTVL.

The V call is TRBV29-1, the J call TRBJ2-7, with TRBD1 identical over 7 bases. Trimming removed 0 bases from V and 13 bases from J; junction bases left unmatched: 12. CDR3 length: 13 amino acids. The germline CDR1 and CDR2 sequences are SQVTM and ANQGSEA. CDR3 region: CSVEDKGQETLYF. The DNA for the CDR3 is TGCAGCGTTGAAGATAAAGGACAGGAGACTTTATACTTC.

V is TRBV12-3 or TRBV12-4 and J is TRBJ1-1; 7 bases line up with TRBD1. The V and J ends lost 2 bases and 8 bases, in that order; junction bases with no gene match: 5. The CDR3 is 13 amino acids. DNA of the CDR3: TGTGCCAGCAGTTTAAGTGGCAGGGGGGAAGCTTTCTTT. Translated, it gives CASSLSGRGEAFF.

V usage is TRBV9 and J usage is TRBJ2-1; perhaps TRBD2 as D (5 bases). This CDR3 contains 14 residues. Germline values: CDR1 SGDLS, CDR2 YYNGEE. V lost 0 bases to trimming and J lost 2 bases, with 6 bases between them. The CDR3 reads CASSVAGAYNEQFF. The CDR3 DNA is TGTGCCAGCAGCGTAGCCGGGGCCTACAATGAGCAGTTCTTC.

CDR3 region: CASSLTVGRAKNIQYF. CDR3 DNA: TGTGCCAGCAGCCTGACTGTGGGTAGGGCCAAAAACATTCAGTACTTC. The chain recombines TRBV7-9 with TRBJ2-4; D remains unclear. Germline V gene sequence: CDR1 SEHNR, CDR2 FQNEAQ (reference sequence). The germline V and J ends were trimmed by 5 bases and 1 base, with 15 bases remaining between them. The length of the CDR3 is 16 residues.

J is TRBJ1-5 and V is TRBV19; D remains ambiguous. The CDR3 sequence is 14 residues long. The V gene lost 3 bases and the J gene lost 8 bases, with 14 bases spanning the gap. From germline, CDR1 is LNHDA and CDR2 SQIVND (reference sequence). CDR3 DNA: TGTGCCAGTAGTATGATGGGGTTTTGGGAGCCCCAGCATTTT. It is translated as CASSMMGFWEPQHF.

The chain has TRBV7-2 and TRBJ1-5; D call uncertain. The CDR3 extends over 15 amino acids. V was trimmed by 5 bases and J by 2 bases, leaving 13 bases between them. The germline V gene has CDR1 SGHTA and CDR2 FQGNSA. For the CDR3, the DNA is TGTGCCAGCAGCCCCGTTTCCGGGGGCAATCAGCCCCAGCATTTT. It yields the protein CASSPVSGGNQPQHF.